This TCR beta chain was sequenced in a study of OX40 agonist ivuxolimab in advanced cancers. Only in-frame clones appear in the TCRdb table, and some are missing; sequencing was by immunoSEQ multiplex PCR. The table shows fewer than 60,000 clones, with roughly 77% occurring only once. This clone was seen just once. The CDR3 has 17 residues. Germline CDR1 and CDR2: LNHDA and SQIVND (reference sequence). With 0 bases clipped from V and 4 bases from J, the junction kept 10 bases outside the gene matches. The chain joins TRBV19 to TRBJ2-5, with 8 bases identical to TRBD1. The sequenced sample was CD4+ or CD8+ T cells sorted from blood, obtained in a trial of the OX40 agonist ivuxolimab. The clonotype was recovered from an adult with an advanced solid tumor such as melanoma, head and neck, liver or kidney cancer. The CDR3 spells CASSIDGGAGGAETQYF. The CDR3, as DNA: TGTGCCAGTAGTATAGATGGAGGGGCAGGGGGCGCAGAGACCCAGTACTTC.